This T cell receptor beta chain was sequenced in a study of response to subunit inactivated influenza vaccine. Regarding the study as a whole: Only a handful of new T cells, the authors suggested, are recruited with each seasonal influenza vaccination.

Regarding this clonotype: Its antigen is undetermined.

The CDR3 totals 14 residues. The V gene's germline CDR1 is MNHNS and CDR2 SASEGT. The V gene lost 1 base and the J gene lost 7 bases, with 11 bases spanning the gap. TCRdb redid the calling of the RT-PCR reads with MiXCR, one entry per CDR3 protein. In the table there are 700,000 to 900,000 distinct CDR3 sequences, approximately 21% of which are singletons. The TCR originated in a man in his fifties who received an inactivated influenza vaccine. The sequenced sample was PBMCs from blood, obtained 5 to 6 days after vaccination. The chain has TRBV6-1 and TRBJ1-5; tentatively, D is TRBD1 (5 bases). CDR3 coding DNA: TGTGCCAGCAGTGAAGGTGGAGGGGCCCAGCCCCAGCATTTT. It yields the protein CASSEGGGAQPQHF.